This passage covers 24 T cell receptor beta chains from one sample sequenced in a study of blood T cell repertoires in COVID-19. Libraries were prepared by immunoSEQ multiplex PCR; TCRdb keeps only in-frame clonotypes and omits some of them. This table holds a few hundred thousand clones, more than 70% found once. The sequencing input was peripheral blood. These TCRs come from a woman younger than 45 with COVID-19, enrolled during active disease.

V gene TRBV7-8 combines with J gene TRBJ2-3; 13 nucleotides agree with TRBD2. The CDR3 is 16 residues long. V dropped 1 base and J dropped 4; count of bases not matched to a gene: 2. The V gene's germline CDR1 is SGHVS and CDR2 FQNEAQ. The CDR3: CASSLVGLAGSDTQYF. The DNA for the CDR3 is TGTGCCAGCAGCTTAGTGGGACTAGCGGGATCAGATACGCAGTATTTT.

This chain links TRBV25-1 with TRBJ2-7; the match to TRBD1 covers 12 bases. Germline CDR1 is MGHDK and CDR2 is SYGVNS. CDR3 length equals 13 residues. With V trimmed by 6 bases and J by 7 bases, 4 bases remained unmatched. The CDR3 DNA reads as TGTGCCAGCAGGGGACAGGGGGCGAAAGAGCAGTACTTC. Its translation: CASRGQGAKEQYF.

The V and J genes are TRBV6-5 and TRBJ2-2, with a tentative D call TRBD1 (5 bases). Trimming removed 10 bases at V and 0 bases at J, with 12 bases between. Germline CDR1 MNHEY, CDR2 SVGAGI. The CDR3 covers 14 residues. CDR3 sequence (DNA): TGTGCCACCCGACAGTCCCCGAACACCGGGGAGCTGTTTTTT. Protein sequence: CATRQSPNTGELFF.

The V gene is TRBV19, the J gene TRBJ2-1; D gene ambiguous. The CDR3 loop spans 13 amino acids. The V gene lost 4 bases and the J gene lost 4 bases, with 8 bases spanning the gap. Germline-derived CDR1 and CDR2 are LNHDA and SQIVND (reference sequence). For the CDR3, the DNA is TGTGCCAGTAGTACGTACTCGTACAATGAGCAGTTCTTC. Translated, it gives CASSTYSYNEQFF.

The chain is built from TRBV7-9 and TRBJ1-2; D might be TRBD1 (5 bases). CDR3 size: 16 residues. In germline, CDR1 is SEHNR, CDR2 FQNEAQ (reference sequence). V was shortened by 3 bases and J by 4 bases, with 18 bases between the two germline ends. The CDR3 sequence: CASSLGSTGQIYGYTF. The CDR3 bases are TGTGCCAGCAGCTTGGGATCTACAGGCCAAATCTATGGCTACACCTTC.

This sequence joins TRBV4-2 and TRBJ1-6, with 10 positions matching TRBD1. The ends lost 4 bases at V and 5 bases at J; junction bases unmatched: 5. The CDR3 loop spans 16 amino acids. Germline CDR1 is LGHNA and CDR2 is YNFKEQ. CDR3 coding DNA: TGTGCCAGCAGCCCGGGACAGGGGTTGAATAATTCACCCCTCCACTTT. This codes for CASSPGQGLNNSPLHF.

The table lists this clone with a few counts. This CDR3 is CASSAQNTDTQYF. CDR3 DNA: TGTGCCAGCAGTGCTCAGAACACAGATACGCAGTATTTT. The rearrangement uses TRBV6-4 and TRBJ2-3; D is ambiguous. V was clipped by 4 bases and J by 2 bases, with 7 bases between them. CDR3 length equals 13 residues. Germline V gene data show CDR1 as MRHNA and CDR2 as SNTAGT.

The V and J genes are TRBV6-5 and TRBJ2-7; 10 bases fit TRBD1. V lost 6 bases and J lost 4; bases outside the gene matches: 6. The CDR3 has 14 residues. The V gene's germline CDR1 is MNHEY and CDR2 SVGAGI. CDR3 residues: CASRKTGGGYEQYF. Here the CDR3 DNA reads TGTGCCAGCAGAAAGACAGGGGGCGGGTACGAGCAGTACTTC.

The rearrangement uses TRBV7-2 and TRBJ1-6; D may be TRBD1 (5 bases). CDR3 length: 16 residues. Trimming removed 2 bases from V and 9 bases from J, with 17 bases in between. Looked up from germline, CDR1 is SGHTA and CDR2 is FQGNSA. The CDR3 region is CASSLRTPLMSSPLHF. In nucleotides, the CDR3 is TGTGCCAGCAGCTTAAGGACACCCCTTATGAGTTCACCCCTCCACTTT. The complete variable domain, with remaining parts taken from reference TRBV7-2 and TRBJ1-6, reads GAGVSQSPSNKVTEKGKDVELRCDPISGHTALYWYRQSLGQGLEFLIYFQGNSAPDKSGLPSDRFSAERTGGSVSTLTIQRTQQEDSAVYLCASSLRTPLMSSPLHFGNGTRLTVT.

V gene TRBV29-1 combines with J gene TRBJ2-1, with 11 bases fitting TRBD2. The CDR3 runs to 14 residues. From germline, CDR1 is SQVTM and CDR2 ANQGSEA. The DNA for the CDR3 is TGCAGTGCCTCGGGGACTAGCGGTTCTAGTGAGCAGTTCTTC. This gives the protein CSASGTSGSSEQFF.

The chain has TRBV7-9 and TRBJ2-7, with 12 positions matching TRBD1. CDR3 size: 12 residues. Germline V CDR1 and CDR2: SEHNR, FQNEAQ (reference sequence). The V gene end was trimmed by 8 bases and the J gene end by 6 bases; junction bases not matched to a gene: 2. In DNA form, the CDR3 reads TGTGCCAGCCGGGACAGGGGGCTCGAGCAGTACTTC. This codes for CASRDRGLEQYF.

The chain recombines TRBV7-9 with TRBJ2-1, with TRBD2 matching 12 bases. Germline V gene lookup returns CDR1 SEHNR and CDR2 FQNEAQ (reference sequence). The CDR3 loop spans 18 amino acids. The ends lost 5 bases at V and 0 bases at J; junction bases unmatched: 8. CDR3 in DNA: TGTGCCAGCAGCCGGAGAGGACTAGCGGGGCCCTCCTACAATGAGCAGTTCTTC. Its translation: CASSRRGLAGPSYNEQFF.

A note on this clone: Within the sample, other DNA sequences also encode this same CDR3. The rearrangement uses TRBV19 and TRBJ2-1; 7 bases agree with TRBD2. The CDR3 is 13 amino acids. V dropped 4 bases and J dropped 9; count of bases not matched to a gene: 6. Germline V gene data show CDR1 as LNHDA and CDR2 as SQIVND (reference sequence). CDR3 loop: CASSRGLPAEQFF. CDR3 DNA: TGTGCCAGTAGTAGGGGACTACCGGCTGAGCAGTTCTTC.

The chain couples TRBV4-1 to TRBJ1-3; TRBD1 matches 8 bases. The CDR3 runs to 16 residues. With 4 bases clipped from V and 3 bases from J, the junction kept 8 bases outside the gene matches. Germline V gene data show CDR1 as MGHRA and CDR2 as YSYEKL. CDR3 nucleotides: TGCGCCAGCAGCCCAAAGGACAGGGATTTTGGAAACACCATATATTTT. Translation gives CASSPKDRDFGNTIYF.

This chain connects TRBV5-6 to TRBJ2-7, with a possible D match to TRBD1 (5 bases). V was cut by 3 bases and J by 2 bases, with 9 bases left in between. CDR3 size: 13 residues. In germline, CDR1 is SGHDT, CDR2 YYEEEE. The CDR3 here is CASSSDTAYEQYF. CDR3 sequence (DNA): TGTGCCAGCAGCTCGGACACCGCCTACGAGCAGTACTTC. The full variable domain, its missing parts supplied by reference TRBV5-6 and TRBJ2-7, is DAGVTQSPTHLIKTRGQQVTLRCSPKSGHDTVSWYQQALGQGPQFIFQYYEEEERQRGNFPDRFSGHQFPNYSSELNVNALLLGDSALYLCASSSDTAYEQYFGPGTRLTVT.

This chain uses TRBV10-2 with TRBJ2-2, with 12 positions matching TRBD2. Germline V gives CDR1 WSHSY, CDR2 SAAADI. The ends lost 3 bases at V and 6 bases at J; junction bases unmatched: 5. The CDR3 extends over 16 amino acids. The CDR3 nucleotides are TGCGCCAGCAGTGAAAGACTAGCGGGAGTTCCCGGGGAGCTGTTTTTT. It codes for CASSERLAGVPGELFF.

V and J are TRBV12-5 and TRBJ2-1; no clear D. Between the trimmed V and J ends, which lost 6 bases and 2 bases, there was a span of 5 bases. CDR3 size: 12 residues. Germline V CDR1 and CDR2: LGHNT, FRNRAP. CDR3 DNA sequence: TGTGCTAGTGGCGTCGCCTACAATGAGCAGTTCTTC. Protein product: CASGVAYNEQFF.

The rearrangement joins TRBV15 to TRBJ1-1, with D perhaps TRBD1 (6 bases). Germline CDR1 LNHNV, CDR2 YYDKDF (reference sequence). The CDR3 sequence is 15 residues long. Between the trimmed V and J ends, which lost 4 bases and 4 bases, there was a span of 16 bases. CDR3 in DNA: TGTGCCACCAGCACTGCATCGACAGGAGCCACTGAAGCTTTCTTT. Translation gives CATSTASTGATEAFF.

The chain combines TRBV24-1 with TRBJ2-5, with a possible D match to TRBD1 (7 bases). Between the trimmed V and J ends, which lost 7 bases and 3 bases, there was a span of 11 bases. Germline values: CDR1 KGHDR, CDR2 SFDVKD. The CDR3 is 13 residues long. The CDR3 DNA reads TGTGCCACCAGGGGGGGACAGAAAGAGACCCAGTACTTC. It translates to CATRGGQKETQYF.

This chain connects TRBV28 to TRBJ2-5; D possibly corresponds to TRBD2 (5 bases). CDR1 MDHEN and CDR2 SYDVKM come from the germline V gene. Trimming cost V 5 bases and J 5 bases, with 21 bases left between them. CDR3 length: 16 residues. The CDR3 loop is CASSIFGPHPGETQYF. DNA of the CDR3: TGTGCCAGCAGTATCTTCGGCCCACATCCGGGGGAGACCCAGTACTTC.

A few counts support this clone. The chain uses TRBV5-1 and TRBJ1-1; TRBD1 matches at 7 bases. Germline V CDR1 and CDR2: SGHRS, YFSETQ. The CDR3 is 15 residues long. The V and J ends lost 4 bases and 1 base, in that order; junction bases with no gene match: 7. The DNA of the CDR3 is TGCGCCAGCAGCCCTCCGACAGGGCAGAACACTGAAGCTTTCTTT. Encoded protein: CASSPPTGQNTEAFF.

J is TRBJ2-3 and V is TRBV5-5; 11 bases are a match to TRBD1. The CDR3 runs 16 residues. Germline assignment: CDR1 SGHKS and CDR2 YYEKEE (reference sequence). J lost 4 bases, V lost 3 bases, and 7 bases had no gene match. CDR3 in DNA: TGTGCCAGCAGCTACCTGCCGGGACAGGGGGCAGATACGCAGTATTTT. Protein: CASSYLPGQGADTQYF.

This sequence joins TRBV28 and TRBJ2-7, with 9 positions matching TRBD1. CDR3 length: 14 amino acids. Germline V gene lookup returns CDR1 MDHEN and CDR2 SYDVKM. Trimming at V came to 4 bases and at J to 4 bases, leaving 5 bases not matched to a gene. The CDR3 sequence: CASSSGTGLYEQYF. The CDR3 DNA follows: TGTGCCAGCAGTTCGGGGACAGGGTTATACGAGCAGTACTTC.

The genes are TRBV6-2 or TRBV6-3 and TRBJ2-7; 9 bases are shared with TRBD2. There are 16 residues in the CDR3. J gave up 2 bases and V 6 bases, and 11 bases lay outside the gene matches. Germline V gene data show CDR1 as MNHEY and CDR2 as SVGEGT. DNA for the CDR3: TGTGCCAGCAGCTCCCTCGCTAGCGGGATTCCCTACGAGCAGTACGTC. Amino acids: CASSSLASGIPYEQYV.